Below, 5 T cell receptor beta chains from the same sample are listed, as sequenced in a study of blood T cells in healthy people across ages. A J-beta primer mix and a sample-barcoded 5' primer were used in a second PCR of about 7 to 11 cycles. Each CDR3 protein gets one entry after TCRdb re-called the 5' RACE reads with MiXCR. The table records over 600,000 distinct CDR3 sequences, about half of them present only once. The sample taken for sequencing was blood. The receptors were sampled from a man aged 80 or over in good health.

V gene TRBV5-6 combines with J gene TRBJ1-5; D unresolved. Germline loops: CDR1 SGHDT, CDR2 YYEEEE. This CDR3 has 12 amino acids. V lost 2 bases and J lost 4, with 4 bases in between. The DNA of the CDR3 is TGTGCCAGCAGCTTATGGAATCAGCCCCAGCATTTT. It translates to CASSLWNQPQHF.

The rearrangement links TRBV7-2 to TRBJ2-1; 10 nucleotides match TRBD2. The J call could be wrong; TRBJ2-7 is a better fit for the DNA end. Looked up from germline, CDR1 is SGHTA and CDR2 is FQGNSA. This CDR3 region has 15 residues. The CDR3 here is CASSRGSGRMHEQYF. The CDR3 DNA sequence: TGTGCCAGCAGCCGAGGTAGCGGGAGGATGCATGAGCAGTACTTC.

The chain joins TRBV3-1 to TRBJ2-1; the match to TRBD2 covers 9 bases. The length of the CDR3 is 12 residues. The germline CDR1 and CDR2 sequences are LGHDT and YNNKEL (reference sequence). J gave up 10 bases and V 5 bases, and 3 bases lay outside the gene matches. CDR3 protein: CASSWTSVEQFF. As DNA, the CDR3 is TGTGCCAGCAGCTGGACTAGCGTAGAGCAGTTCTTC.

This chain joins TRBV3-1 and TRBJ1-2, with unresolved D. CDR1 is LGHDT, CDR2 YNNKEL, per germline (reference sequence). V gave up 0 bases and J gave up 7 bases, with 18 bases separating them. There are 16 residues in the CDR3. CDR3 sequence: CASSQDKVFTEGGYTF. DNA for the CDR3: TGTGCCAGCAGCCAAGATAAGGTATTCACAGAGGGTGGCTACACCTTC.

This sequence joins TRBV20-1 and TRBJ2-5; 9 bases are shared with TRBD2. The germline CDR1 and CDR2 sequences are DFQATT and SNEGSKA (reference sequence). V trimming: 2 bases; J trimming: 11 bases; junction bases outside the gene matches: 12. The length of the CDR3 is 14 residues. In nucleotides, the CDR3 is TGCAGTGCTAGACATAGCGGGGGAGGGGGAGAGCAGTACTTC. Encoded protein: CSARHSGGGGEQYF.